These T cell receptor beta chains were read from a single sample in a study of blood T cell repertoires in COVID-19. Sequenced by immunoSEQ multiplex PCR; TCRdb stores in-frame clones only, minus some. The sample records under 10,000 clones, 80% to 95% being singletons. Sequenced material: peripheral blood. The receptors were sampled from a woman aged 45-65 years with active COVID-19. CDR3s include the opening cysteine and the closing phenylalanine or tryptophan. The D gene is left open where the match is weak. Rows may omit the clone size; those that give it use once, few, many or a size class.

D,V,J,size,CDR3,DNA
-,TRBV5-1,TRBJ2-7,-,CASSSPGTPYEQYF,TGCGCCAGCAGCTCCCCCGGGACACCATACGAGCAGTACTTC
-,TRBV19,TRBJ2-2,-,CASSSRGSGRAGELFF,TGTGCCAGTAGTTCCAGGGGATCGGGGAGAGCCGGGGAGCTGTTTTTT
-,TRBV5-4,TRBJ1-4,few,CASSQKGTGVATNEKLFF,TGTGCCAGCAGCCAGAAGGGTACCGGGGTTGCAACTAATGAAAAACTGTTTTTT
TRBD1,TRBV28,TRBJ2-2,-,CASRGTGRGELFF,TGTGCCAGCAGGGGGACAGGGCGCGGGGAGCTGTTTTTT
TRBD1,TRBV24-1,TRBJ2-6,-,CATSGGEKGGAGANVLTF,TGTGCCACCAGTGGCGGCGAGAAAGGGGGCGCTGGGGCCAACGTCCTGACTTTC
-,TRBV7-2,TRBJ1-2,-,CASSPPGGHYGYTF,TGTGCCAGCAGCCCCCCCGGGGGACACTATGGCTACACCTTC
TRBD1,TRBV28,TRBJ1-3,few,CASSQWTGSLGNTIYF,TGTGCCAGCAGTCAATGGACAGGGTCGTTAGGAAACACCATATATTTT
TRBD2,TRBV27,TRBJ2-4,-,CASSFRRGNIDIQYF,TGTGCCAGCAGTTTTAGGCGGGGGAACATAGACATTCAGTACTTC
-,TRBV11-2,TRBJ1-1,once,CASSLIRDTEAFF,TGTGCCAGCAGCTTAATCCGGGACACTGAAGCTTTCTTT
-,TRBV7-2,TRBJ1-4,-,CASSLFRQVGEKLFF,TGTGCCAGCAGCTTATTCAGGCAGGTCGGAGAAAAACTGTTTTTT
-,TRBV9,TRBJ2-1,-,CASSVAPSPQEVEQFF,TGTGCCAGCAGCGTAGCTCCTAGCCCTCAAGAGGTTGAGCAGTTCTTC
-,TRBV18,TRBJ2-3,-,CASSPNPGWTDTQYF,TGTGCCAGCTCACCAAATCCAGGGTGGACAGATACGCAGTATTTT
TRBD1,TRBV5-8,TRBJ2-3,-,CASSFAGGLSTQYF,TGTGCCAGCAGCTTCGCAGGGGGATTGAGTACGCAGTATTTT
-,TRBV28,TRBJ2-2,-,CASTETSNTGELFF,TGTGCCAGCACGGAGACCTCGAACACCGGGGAGCTGTTTTTT
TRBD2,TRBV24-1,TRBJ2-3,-,CATSDPGTSGRQDTQYF,TGTGCCACCAGTGATCCAGGGACTAGCGGGAGACAAGATACGCAGTATTTT
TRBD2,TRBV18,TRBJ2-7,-,CASSPSGLAGREQYF,TGTGCCAGCTCACCATCGGGACTAGCGGGAAGAGAGCAGTACTTC
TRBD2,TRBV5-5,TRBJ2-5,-,CASSGGLAGVRETQYF,TGTGCCAGCAGCGGGGGACTAGCGGGAGTACGGGAGACCCAGTACTTC
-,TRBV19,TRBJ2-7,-,CASSNRDTYYEQYF,TGTGCCAGTAGTAACCGGGACACCTACTACGAGCAGTACTTC
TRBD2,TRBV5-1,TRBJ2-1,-,CASSPRTETHRTSANNEQFF,TGCGCCAGCAGCCCGCGCACAGAGACCCACCGGACTAGCGCTAACAATGAGCAGTTCTTC
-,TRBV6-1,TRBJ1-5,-,CASSTTISYQPQHF,TGTGCCAGCAGTACGACAATTTCATATCAGCCCCAGCATTTT
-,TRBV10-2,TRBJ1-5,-,CASTFKDRFLHSNQPQHF,TGCGCCAGCACATTTAAGGACAGATTCCTCCATAGCAATCAGCCCCAGCATTTT
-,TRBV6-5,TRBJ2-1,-,CASKRSPNYEQFF,TGTGCCAGCAAGCGGAGCCCTAATTATGAGCAGTTCTTC
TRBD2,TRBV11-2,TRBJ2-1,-,CASSGIAGESRNEQFF,TGTGCCAGCAGCGGGATAGCGGGAGAAAGTAGGAATGAGCAGTTCTTC
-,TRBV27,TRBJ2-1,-,CASSLGLASEQFF,TGTGCCAGCAGTTTAGGGCTAGCGAGTGAGCAGTTCTTC
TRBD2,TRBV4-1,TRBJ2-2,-,CASSQVREVTGELFF,TGCGCCAGCAGCCAAGTACGGGAGGTCACCGGGGAGCTGTTTTTT
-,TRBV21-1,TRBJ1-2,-,CAKEGGERDGYTF,TGTGCCAAAGAGGGCGGGGAGCGGGATGGCTACACCTTC
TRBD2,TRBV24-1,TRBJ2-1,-,CATSDSSGRSYNEQFF,TGTGCCACCAGTGATTCCAGCGGGAGGTCCTACAATGAGCAGTTCTTC
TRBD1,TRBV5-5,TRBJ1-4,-,CASSLAGGYSPLEKLFF,TGTGCCAGCAGCTTGGCAGGGGGCTATTCCCCATTGGAAAAACTGTTTTTT
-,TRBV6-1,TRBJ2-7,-,CASSALEGVGAYEQYF,TGTGCCAGCAGTGCCCTGGAAGGGGTAGGGGCCTACGAGCAGTACTTC